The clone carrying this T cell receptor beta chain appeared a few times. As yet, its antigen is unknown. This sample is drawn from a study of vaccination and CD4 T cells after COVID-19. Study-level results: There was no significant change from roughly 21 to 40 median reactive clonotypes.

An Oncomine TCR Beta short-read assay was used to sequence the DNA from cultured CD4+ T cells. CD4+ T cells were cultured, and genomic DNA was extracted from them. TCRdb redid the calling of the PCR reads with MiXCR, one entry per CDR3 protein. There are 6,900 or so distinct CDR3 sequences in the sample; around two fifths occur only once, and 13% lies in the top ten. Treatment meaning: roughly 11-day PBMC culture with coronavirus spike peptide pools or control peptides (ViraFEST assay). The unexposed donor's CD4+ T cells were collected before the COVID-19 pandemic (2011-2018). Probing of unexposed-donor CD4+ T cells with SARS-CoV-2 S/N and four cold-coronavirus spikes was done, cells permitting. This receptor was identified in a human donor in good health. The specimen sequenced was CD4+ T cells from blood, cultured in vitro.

The CDR3 is CAWSLGTQANEQFF. CDR3 nucleotide sequence: TGTGCCTGGAGTTTAGGGACCCAGGCCAATGAGCAGTTCTTC. The chain couples TRBV30 to TRBJ2-1; the D call may be TRBD1 or TRBD2 (5 bases each). The CDR3 runs to 14 residues. Germline lookup yields CDR1 GTSNPN and CDR2 SVGIG (reference sequence). Trimming took 2 bases from V and 6 from J, leaving 14 bases between them.